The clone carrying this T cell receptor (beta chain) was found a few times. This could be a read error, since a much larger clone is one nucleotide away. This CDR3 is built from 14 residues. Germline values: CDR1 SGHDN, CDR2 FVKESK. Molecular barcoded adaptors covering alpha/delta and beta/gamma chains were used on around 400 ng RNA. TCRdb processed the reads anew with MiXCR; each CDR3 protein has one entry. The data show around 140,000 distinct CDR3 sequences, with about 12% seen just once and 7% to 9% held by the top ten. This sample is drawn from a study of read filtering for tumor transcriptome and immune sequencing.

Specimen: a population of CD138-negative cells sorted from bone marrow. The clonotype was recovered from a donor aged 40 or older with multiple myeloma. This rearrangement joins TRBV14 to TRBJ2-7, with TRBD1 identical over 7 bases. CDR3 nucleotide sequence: TGTGCCAGCAGCCTTCGACAGGGATGGTACGGGCAGTACTTC. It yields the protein CASSLRQGWYGQYF.